What follows are 22 T cell receptor beta chains derived from one specimen sequenced in a study of persistence of HIV-infected CD4 T cells. Their target antigens are unknown. This was the immunoSEQ version 4 assay in survey mode. The protocol was immunoSEQ multiplex PCR, while the TCRdb copy is restricted to in-frame clones and leaves out a portion. Of about 40,000 clones detected, 75% to 90% appear once; the ten largest clones hold roughly 1.5%. Stimulation used 10 ug/mL lysate from CMV-infected fibroblasts. Sorted nonresponding memory CD4+ T cells were CD40L-negative, CD69-negative, CD45RO-high. This material consisted of CD4+ T cells sorted from PBMCs after approximately 19-hour stimulation, taken from a patient who received antiretroviral therapy. The source is an adult man with HIV who was CMV-seropositive.

This clone was seen just once. The V gene is TRBV6-5, the J gene TRBJ1-6; D call uncertain. Trimming took 11 bases from V and 5 from J, leaving 19 bases between them. From germline, CDR1 is MNHEY and CDR2 SVGAGI. The length of the CDR3 is 15 residues. The CDR3, as DNA: TGTGCCGCCGGGCCTCGAGGGATGAATAATTCACCCCTCCACTTT. Protein sequence: CAAGPRGMNNSPLHF.

The chain joins TRBV10-3 to TRBJ2-2, with unresolved D. CDR1 and CDR2 from the germline V gene are ENHRY and SYGVKD. The V end was cut by 8 bases, the J end by 6 bases, with 10 bases between. This CDR3 spans 12 amino acids. The CDR3 region is CAISPPAGELFF. CDR3 in DNA: TGTGCCATCTCACCCCCGGCCGGGGAGCTGTTTTTT.

In its sample, this clone was seen a few times. CDR3 sequence reads: CASSLATGTVDEQYF. The CDR3 DNA reads as TGTGCCAGCAGCTTAGCTACCGGGACAGTAGACGAGCAGTACTTC. The chain links TRBV7-2 to TRBJ2-7; 7 bases match TRBD1. Losses at the gene ends were 0 bases for V and 5 bases for J; bases not matched to a gene: 7. Per germline, CDR1 SGHTA and CDR2 FQGNSA. This CDR3 is 15 amino acids long.

This clone was detected only once. This chain links TRBV3-1 (or the pseudogene TRBV3-2) with TRBJ2-6; D remains unclear. The V end lost 4 bases, the J end lost 0 bases, and 13 bases lay between the germline ends. CDR1 LGHDT and CDR2 YNNKEL come from the germline V gene (reference sequence). This CDR3 region has 17 residues. The CDR3 loop is CASSPSGPPSGANVLTF. In DNA, the CDR3 is TGTGCCAGCAGCCCGTCAGGCCCTCCCTCTGGGGCCAACGTCCTGACTTTC.

The gene calls are TRBV2 and TRBJ1-1; D is ambiguous. V lost 4 bases, J lost 1 base, and 7 bases lay in between. Germline loops: CDR1 SNHLY, CDR2 FYNNEI. The CDR3 totals 13 residues. CDR3 DNA sequence: TGTGCCAGCAGTGGTGGGCCGAACACTGAAGCTTTCTTT. As protein: CASSGGPNTEAFF.

The genes are TRBV27 and TRBJ1-4; D remains ambiguous. Germline loops: CDR1 MNHEY, CDR2 SMNVEV (reference sequence). Trimming stripped 5 bases from V and 3 bases from J, with 4 bases between. CDR3 length: 12 residues. CDR3 in DNA: TGTGCCAGCAGTGGCCCTAATGAAAAACTGTTTTTT. Protein sequence: CASSGPNEKLFF. The full variable domain, rest sourced from reference TRBV27 and TRBJ1-4, is EAQVTQNPRYLITVTGKKLTVTCSQNMNHEYMSWYRQDPGLGLRQIYYSMNVEVTDKGDVPEGYKVSRKEKRNFPLILESPSPNQTSLYFCASSGPNEKLFFGSGTQLSVL.

About this clone: At one boundary the junction diverges from the germline segment, which might be a read error. This chain connects TRBV6-1 to TRBJ2-7; 7 nucleotides match TRBD1. Germline-derived CDR1 and CDR2 are MNHNS and SASEGT. The CDR3 is made up of 15 amino acids. For the CDR3, the DNA is TGTGCCAGCAGGGAAGCGGACAGGCGTTCCTACGAGCAGTACTTC. Translated: CASREADRRSYEQYF.

CDR3 DNA: TGTGCCAGCAGCATCGGTCATGGAAACTATGGCTACACCTTC. Protein: CASSIGHGNYGYTF. The V gene is TRBV6-1, the J gene TRBJ1-2; no firm D call. Trimming stripped 6 bases from V and 2 bases from J, with 13 bases between. The length of the CDR3 is 14 residues. Germline CDR1 reads MNHNS; CDR2 reads SASEGT.

The rearrangement uses TRBV9 and TRBJ2-2; 7 positions agree with TRBD2. There are 16 residues in the CDR3. Looked up from germline, CDR1 is SGDLS and CDR2 is YYNGEE. Trimming at V came to 4 bases and at J to 3 bases, leaving 9 bases not matched to a gene. Here the CDR3 reads CASSSRGTIDTGELFF. CDR3 sequence (DNA): TGTGCCAGCAGCTCCCGCGGGACTATTGACACCGGGGAGCTGTTTTTT.

This chain joins TRBV28 and TRBJ2-1; 11 bases agree with TRBD2. CDR3 size: 16 residues. With 6 bases clipped from V and 7 bases from J, the junction kept 11 bases outside the gene matches. Per germline, CDR1 MDHEN and CDR2 SYDVKM. The CDR3 DNA reads as TGTGCCAGCAGCCCTCCCCTAGCGGGGGGCCGGAATGAGCAGTTCTTC. It is translated as CASSPPLAGGRNEQFF.

This rearrangement joins TRBV19 to TRBJ2-7; D is possibly TRBD1 (6 bases). Trimming cost V 6 bases and J 0 bases, with 15 bases left between them. Germline V gives CDR1 LNHDA, CDR2 SQIVND (reference sequence). The CDR3 totals 15 residues. The chain's CDR3 is CASRLATGLSYEQYF. DNA for the CDR3: TGTGCCAGTAGACTCGCGACAGGCCTCTCCTACGAGCAGTACTTC.

The CDR3 DNA is TGTGCCAGCAGATCGACAGGGGCCCAGTCACCCCTCCACTTT. Translation gives CASRSTGAQSPLHF. The chain recombines TRBV28 with TRBJ1-6; 8 bases agree with TRBD1. Germline V gene sequence: CDR1 MDHEN, CDR2 SYDVKM. The CDR3 is 14 residues long. V was pared by 6 bases and J by 10 bases, with 8 bases of the junction left unmatched. The full variable domain, its missing parts supplied by reference TRBV28 and TRBJ1-6, is DVKVTQSSRYLVKRTGEKVFLECVQDMDHENMFWYRQDPGLGLRLIYFSYDVKMKEKGDIPEGYSVSREKKERFSLILESASTNQTSMYLCASRSTGAQSPLHFGNGTRLTVT.

The chain recombines TRBV21-1 with TRBJ1-3; the D call of TRBD1 is as the table states it, not checked on the DNA. TRBV21-1 is labeled a pseudogene. The CDR3 has 14 amino acids. The DNA of the CDR3 is TGTGCCAGCAGCCAGCGACAGATTGGAAACACCATATATTTT. Protein product: CASSQRQIGNTIYF.

The chain couples TRBV6-5 to TRBJ1-1; D is possibly TRBD1 (5 bases). V lost 6 bases, J lost 7 bases, and 15 bases lay in between. The germline gives CDR1 MNHEY, CDR2 SVGAGI. CDR3 size: 13 residues. The CDR3 DNA follows: TGTGCCAGCAGCCAAAACGGGGGAGGTGAAGCTTTCTTT. This sequence encodes CASSQNGGGEAFF.

The rearrangement uses TRBV11-2 and TRBJ2-1; D is ambiguous. Germline assignment: CDR1 SGHAT and CDR2 FQNNGV. Trimming cost V 4 bases and J 0 bases, with 19 bases left between them. The CDR3 contains 18 residues. CDR3 nucleotides: TGTGCCAGCAGCTCCCCACTCACTACACAGAGCTCCTACAATGAGCAGTTCTTC. It translates to CASSSPLTTQSSYNEQFF.

This chain joins TRBV6-5 and TRBJ2-7; D call uncertain. Germline-derived CDR1 and CDR2 are MNHEY and SVGAGI. With 0 bases removed from V and 1 base from J, the gap between germline ends came to 10 bases. The CDR3 is 15 amino acids. CDR3 region: CASSYSIGRSYEQYF. CDR3 coding DNA: TGTGCCAGCAGTTACTCGATCGGCCGATCCTACGAGCAGTACTTC.

V is TRBV3-1 (or the pseudogene TRBV3-2) and J is TRBJ2-1; 10 nucleotides match TRBD2. CDR3 length equals 16 residues. The V gene's germline CDR1 is LGHDT and CDR2 YNNKEL (reference sequence). The ends lost 1 base at V and 4 bases at J; junction bases unmatched: 4. The CDR3 here is CASSQGLAGGYNEQFF. DNA of the CDR3: TGTGCCAGCAGCCAAGGCTTAGCGGGGGGATACAATGAGCAGTTCTTC.

The chain joins TRBV2 to TRBJ2-1; 9 bases match TRBD1. Germline loops: CDR1 SNHLY, CDR2 FYNNEI. With 0 bases clipped from V and 7 bases from J, the junction kept 10 bases outside the gene matches. CDR3 length equals 17 residues. The CDR3 sequence is CASSEAGTGFGRNEQFF. The CDR3 bases are TGTGCCAGCAGTGAAGCCGGGACAGGGTTTGGCAGGAATGAGCAGTTCTTC.

V is TRBV10-1 and J is TRBJ2-7, with 12 bases matching TRBD1. Germline CDR1 and CDR2: WNHNN and SYGVQD (reference sequence). The junction had 4 bases not matched to a gene; V was cut back by 5 bases and J by 8 bases. The CDR3 is made up of 13 amino acids. This CDR3 reads CASSPGTGGKQYF. In nucleotides, the CDR3 is TGCGCCAGCAGTCCCGGGACAGGGGGCAAGCAGTACTTC.

The rearrangement uses TRBV5-1 and TRBJ2-3, with D perhaps given as TRBD1 or TRBD2 (5 bases each). Deletions cut 4 bases from V and 2 bases from J, with 11 bases between. Germline CDR1 SGHRS, CDR2 YFSETQ. The length of the CDR3 is 14 residues. CDR3 bases: TGCGCCAGCAGCCGGGACGGACTCACAGATACGCAGTATTTT. Translating it yields CASSRDGLTDTQYF.

J is TRBJ2-3 and V is TRBV29-1, with 8 bases matching TRBD1. The CDR3 covers 13 residues. The V gene's germline CDR1 is SQVTM and CDR2 ANQGSEA. The J segment lost 5 bases and the V segment lost 4 bases, leaving 5 bases of the junction unmatched. The CDR3 coding sequence is TGCAGCGTTGGCAGGGGGCAGAGAGATACGCAGTATTTT. Translated: CSVGRGQRDTQYF.

The CDR3 coding sequence is TGTGCCAGCAGCTCCCTCCCGGGACACCTCTACGAGCAGTACTTC. This translates into CASSSLPGHLYEQYF. This sequence joins TRBV11-1 and TRBJ2-7; possibly TRBD1 for D (6 bases). Germline assignment: CDR1 SGHAT and CDR2 FQDESV (reference sequence). V lost 4 bases, J lost 3 bases, and 16 bases lay in between. The CDR3 spans 15 residues.